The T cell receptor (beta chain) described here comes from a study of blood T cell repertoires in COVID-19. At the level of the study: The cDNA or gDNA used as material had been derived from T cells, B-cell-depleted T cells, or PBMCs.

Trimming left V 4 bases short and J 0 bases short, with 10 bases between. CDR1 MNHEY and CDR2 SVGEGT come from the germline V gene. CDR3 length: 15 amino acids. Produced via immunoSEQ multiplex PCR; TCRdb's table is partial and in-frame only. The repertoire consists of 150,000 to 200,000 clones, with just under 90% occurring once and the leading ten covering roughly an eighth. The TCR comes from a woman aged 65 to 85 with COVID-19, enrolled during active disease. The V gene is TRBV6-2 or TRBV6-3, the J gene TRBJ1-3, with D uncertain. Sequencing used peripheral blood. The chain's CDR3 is CASSFRRDSGNTIYF. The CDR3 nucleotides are TGTGCCAGCAGTTTCAGGCGGGACTCTGGAAACACCATATATTTT.